Each of the 27 T cell receptor beta chains below was sequenced from the same sample in a study of vaccination effects on CD4 cells after COVID-19. The culture ran for roughly 10 days before CD4+ T cells were isolated. It was two doses of either the BNT162b2 or mRNA-1273 vaccine that participants received. These receptors' antigens are unknown. Assay: immunoSEQ multiplex PCR; the TCRdb copy retains only in-frame clones and omits some. This sample has about 40,000 clones, with approximately 70% found just once. The sample consisted of CD4+ T cells from PBMCs cultured without peptide, taken after COVID-19 vaccination. The source of these receptors is a human donor who received a COVID-19 vaccine.

This clone was seen only once. This rearrangement joins TRBV7-2 to TRBJ2-3, with TRBD2 as a possible D gene (5 bases). V lost 0 bases to trimming and J lost 2 bases, with 9 bases between them. The CDR3 consists of 15 residues. Per the germline V gene, CDR1 is SGHTA and CDR2 is FQGNSA. CDR3 in amino acids: CASSLADYHTDTQYF. Written as DNA, the CDR3 is TGTGCCAGCAGCTTAGCCGACTATCACACAGATACGCAGTATTTT. Full variable domain (remainder filled in from reference TRBV7-2 and TRBJ2-3): GAGVSQSPSNKVTEKGKDVELRCDPISGHTALYWYRQSLGQGLEFLIYFQGNSAPDKSGLPSDRFSAERTGGSVSTLTIQRTQQEDSAVYLCASSLADYHTDTQYFGPGTRLTVL.

This clone was counted only a few times. This chain joins TRBV5-4 and TRBJ1-3, with 7 positions matching TRBD1. V shed 4 bases, J shed 4 bases, and the junction held 5 bases outside the gene matches. The CDR3 runs 14 residues. The germline CDR1 and CDR2 sequences are SGHNT and YYREEE (reference sequence). The CDR3 sequence is CASSTRDRGNTIYF. CDR3 bases: TGTGCCAGCAGCACCCGGGACAGAGGAAACACCATATATTTT.

The sample holds a few counts of this clone. Different DNA sequences within this sample yield the same CDR3. This sequence joins TRBV6-4 and TRBJ2-1, with D possibly being TRBD2 (6 bases). Germline assignment: CDR1 MRHNA and CDR2 SNTAGT. CDR3 length equals 15 residues. The V gene lost 0 bases and the J gene lost 0 bases, with 6 bases spanning the gap. The CDR3 loop reads CASSDSSGSYNEQFF. DNA of the CDR3: TGTGCCAGCAGTGACTCTAGCGGCTCCTACAATGAGCAGTTCTTC.

In its sample, this clone was seen a few times. This sequence joins TRBV7-2 and TRBJ2-2, with D hard to call. With 4 bases removed from V and 3 bases from J, the gap between germline ends came to 3 bases. CDR1 is SGHTA, CDR2 FQGNSA, per germline. This CDR3 is 12 amino acids long. CDR3 DNA: TGTGCCAGCAGCTCCTACACCGGGGAGCTGTTTTTT. It encodes CASSSYTGELFF.

The rearrangement links TRBV7-2 to TRBJ2-3; 8 bases map to TRBD2. Germline CDR1 is SGHTA and CDR2 is FQGNSA. Trimming removed 4 bases from V and 2 bases from J; junction bases left unmatched: 5. The CDR3 has 15 amino acids. The CDR3 sequence is CASSWRAGDTDTQYF. CDR3 in DNA: TGTGCCAGCAGCTGGCGAGCGGGGGACACAGATACGCAGTATTTT.

Concerning this clone itself: The junction departs from the called germline gene at one end, perhaps through a read error. The gene calls are TRBV28 and TRBJ1-4, with 8 bases identical to TRBD1. The length of the CDR3 is 15 residues. Germline lookup yields CDR1 MDHEN and CDR2 SYDVKM. The CDR3 spells CASGLFGTGPEKLFF. The CDR3 DNA sequence: TGTGCCAGCGGTTTGTTTGGGACAGGCCCCGAAAAACTGTTTTTT.

The table lists this clone with a count of one. The chain uses TRBV10-2 and TRBJ2-1, with TRBD2 identical over 10 bases. CDR1 WSHSY and CDR2 SAAADI come from the germline V gene. With V trimmed by 3 bases and J by 5 bases, 22 bases remained unmatched. CDR3 length equals 21 residues. CDR3 sequence: CASSERPGGKGPSGGDNEQFF. Here the CDR3 DNA reads TGCGCCAGCAGTGAAAGGCCGGGGGGTAAAGGACCGAGCGGGGGGGACAATGAGCAGTTCTTC.

The CDR3 DNA sequence: TGTGCCAGCAGCCCAGGACCAAATCCGAACACTGAAGCTTTCTTT. Translating it yields CASSPGPNPNTEAFF. The V and J genes are TRBV5-5 and TRBJ1-1; D not certain. The CDR3 is made up of 15 amino acids. V shed 4 bases and J shed 1 base, with 14 bases lying between them. CDR1 is SGHKS and CDR2 is YYEKEE in the germline V gene (reference sequence). Variable domain in full (rest from reference TRBV5-5 and TRBJ1-1): DAGVTQSPTHLIKTRGQQVTLRCSPISGHKSVSWYQQVLGQGPQFIFQYYEKEERGRGNFPDRFSARQFPNYSSELNVNALLLGDSALYLCASSPGPNPNTEAFFGQGTRLTVV.

The rearrangement uses TRBV5-6 and TRBJ2-2; TRBD2 is a possible D gene (5 bases). V lost 0 bases and J 2 bases, leaving 8 bases between the germline ends. CDR1 and CDR2 (germline): SGHDT, YYEEEE. The CDR3 extends over 15 amino acids. The CDR3 sequence is CASSLAGINTGELFF. CDR3 bases: TGTGCCAGCAGCTTGGCCGGGATCAACACCGGGGAGCTGTTTTTT.

This sequence joins TRBV28 and TRBJ1-4, with D tentatively TRBD1 (5 bases). Trimming took off 6 bases at V and 7 bases at J, with 9 bases between the two ends. Germline V gene data show CDR1 as MDHEN and CDR2 as SYDVKM. The CDR3 sequence is 12 residues long. The DNA of the CDR3 is TGTGCCAGCAGGGGACCAGTTGAAAAACTGTTTTTT. Protein sequence: CASRGPVEKLFF.

This chain connects TRBV29-1 to TRBJ2-1; 7 bases fit TRBD1. J gave up 6 bases and V 5 bases, and 7 bases lay outside the gene matches. This CDR3 region has 13 residues. Germline V gives CDR1 SQVTM, CDR2 ANQGSEA. DNA of the CDR3: TGCAGCGTTTCAGGACAGGTGAGCAATGAGCAGTTCTTC. The encoded protein is CSVSGQVSNEQFF.

The chain joins TRBV9 to TRBJ1-5; weak D call: TRBD1 (6 bases). The germline V gene encodes CDR1 SGDLS and CDR2 YYNGEE. The CDR3 spans 15 residues. V gave up 4 bases and J gave up 4 bases, with 15 bases separating them. CDR3 bases: TGTGCCAGCAGCCCGGGGGGCCTTCCAAATCAGCCCCAGCATTTT. It is translated as CASSPGGLPNQPQHF.

The CDR3 DNA is TGTGCCAGCAGGAGACTAGCAAGCGATGAGCAGTTCTTC. Translating it yields CASRRLASDEQFF. This chain uses TRBV2 with TRBJ2-1; 7 nucleotides line up with TRBD2. V was clipped by 6 bases and J by 8 bases; unmatched bases: 7. This CDR3 spans 13 amino acids. Per the germline V gene, CDR1 is SNHLY and CDR2 is FYNNEI.

The chain links TRBV4-1 to TRBJ2-3, with 7 bases identical to TRBD2. Germline trimming cut 0 bases from V and 0 bases from J; bases unmatched to any gene: 9. Germline V gene data show CDR1 as MGHRA and CDR2 as YSYEKL. The CDR3 length is 18 residues. DNA of the CDR3: TGCGCCAGCAGCCAAGATGGGGGGAGACTAGCCAGCACAGATACGCAGTATTTT. Translation gives CASSQDGGRLASTDTQYF.

The chain employs TRBV5-1 and TRBJ2-1; 12 bases are shared with TRBD2. The CDR3 has 17 residues. Germline CDR1 and CDR2: SGHRS and YFSETQ. V lost 4 bases to trimming and J lost 7 bases; unmatched junction nucleotides: 12. The CDR3: CASSPEPTSGSINEQFF. CDR3 bases: TGCGCCAGCAGCCCGGAACCGACTAGCGGGAGTATTAATGAGCAGTTCTTC.

The chain recombines TRBV4-1 with TRBJ1-5; D possibly corresponds to TRBD1 (5 bases). Trimming removed 3 bases at V and 3 bases at J, with 12 bases between. CDR1 MGHRA and CDR2 YSYEKL come from the germline V gene. The CDR3 has 15 residues. The CDR3 loop reads CASSQGGLSNQPQHF. CDR3 coding DNA: TGCGCCAGCAGCCAGGGGGGACTTTCCAATCAGCCCCAGCATTTT.

The gene calls are TRBV19 and TRBJ1-2; tentatively, D is TRBD1 (5 bases). Trimming pared 4 bases from V and 5 bases from J, leaving 14 bases between. Germline loops: CDR1 LNHDA, CDR2 SQIVND (reference sequence). The CDR3 runs 14 residues. As DNA, the CDR3 is TGTGCCAGTAGTACTCGCCAGGACATTTATGGCTACACCTTC. Residues: CASSTRQDIYGYTF. The whole variable domain, filled in from reference TRBV19 and TRBJ1-2, reads DGGITQSPKYLFRKEGQNVTLSCEQNLNHDAMYWYRQDPGQGLRLIYYSQIVNDFQKGDIAEGYSVSREKKESFPLTVTSAQKNPTAFYLCASSTRQDIYGYTFGSGTRLTVV.

This chain links TRBV21-1 with TRBJ1-5; the table gives TRBD1 as D, unverified against the DNA. TRBV21-1 is annotated as a pseudogene. The CDR3 spans 14 residues. The CDR3 spells CASSKGTGKQPQHF. The CDR3 coding sequence is TGTGCCAGCAGCAAAGGGACAGGAAAACAGCCCCAGCATTTT.

The V call is TRBV6-5, the J call TRBJ1-1; D unresolved. CDR3 length: 11 residues. The germline V gene encodes CDR1 MNHEY and CDR2 SVGAGI. The V gene lost 6 bases and the J gene lost 6 bases, with 8 bases spanning the gap. In DNA form, the CDR3 reads TGTGCCAGCAGCCGTGTCTCTGAAGCTTTCTTT. Translating it yields CASSRVSEAFF.

The CDR3 nucleotides read TGTGCCAGCAGGGGGATCACTGAAGCTTTCTTT. Translating gives CASRGITEAFF. The chain has TRBV6-5 and TRBJ1-1; no clear D. V lost 6 bases and J 4 bases, leaving 6 bases between the germline ends. CDR1 MNHEY and CDR2 SVGAGI come from the germline V gene. This CDR3 has 11 amino acids.

This clone has just one count. The V call is TRBV2, the J call TRBJ1-1; 12 positions match TRBD1. The CDR3 extends over 16 amino acids. With 8 bases clipped from V and 4 bases from J, the junction kept 11 bases outside the gene matches. Germline V lookup: CDR1 SNHLY, CDR2 FYNNEI. CDR3 residues: CASVTWDRGRVTEAFF. The CDR3 DNA sequence: TGTGCCAGCGTAACCTGGGACAGGGGGCGGGTCACTGAAGCTTTCTTT.

The V call is TRBV27, the J call TRBJ1-2, with a possible D match to TRBD1 (5 bases). Trimming left V 0 bases short and J 7 bases short, with 15 bases between. This CDR3 region has 15 residues. Germline lookup yields CDR1 MNHEY and CDR2 SMNVEV (reference sequence). The CDR3 sequence: CASSLSAGTIGGYTF. CDR3 in DNA: TGTGCCAGCAGTTTATCGGCAGGGACGATTGGTGGCTACACCTTC.

The table lists this clone with a few counts. This sequence joins TRBV2 and TRBJ1-6; D is unclear. CDR3 length: 15 amino acids. V lost 5 bases, J lost 5 bases, and 13 bases lay in between. Germline-derived CDR1 and CDR2 are SNHLY and FYNNEI. DNA for the CDR3: TGTGCCAGCAGTCTCCACGTAGGGAATAATTCACCCCTCCACTTT. Protein product: CASSLHVGNNSPLHF.

The chain uses TRBV27 and TRBJ2-1; 11 nucleotides agree with TRBD1. Germline lookup yields CDR1 MNHEY and CDR2 SMNVEV (reference sequence). The CDR3 covers 17 residues. V was pared by 4 bases and J by 7 bases, with 12 bases of the junction left unmatched. The CDR3 sequence is CASSSTSGQGAYNEQFF. The CDR3 DNA reads as TGTGCCAGCAGTTCGACCTCCGGACAGGGGGCTTATAATGAGCAGTTCTTC.

This clone was recorded only once. J is TRBJ2-7 and V is TRBV19, with TRBD2 matching over 9 bases. Trimming at V came to 2 bases and at J to 4 bases, leaving 12 bases not matched to a gene. The CDR3 covers 17 residues. Germline V gene lookup returns CDR1 LNHDA and CDR2 SQIVND (reference sequence). The DNA of the CDR3 is TGTGCCAGTAGTATAATGGGAGCTAGCGGGAAAGTATACGAGCAGTACTTC. Translated: CASSIMGASGKVYEQYF.

The CDR3 is CASSDQQGAYNEQFF. CDR3 DNA sequence: TGTGCCAGCAGTGATCAACAGGGTGCCTACAATGAGCAGTTCTTC. This sequence joins TRBV25-1 and TRBJ2-1, with a tentative D call TRBD1 (6 bases). This CDR3 contains 15 residues. CDR1 and CDR2 (germline): MGHDK, SYGVNS. V shed 3 bases and J shed 2 bases, with 11 bases lying between them. Full variable domain (rest looked up from reference TRBV25-1 and TRBJ2-1): EADIYQTPRYLVIGTGKKITLECSQTMGHDKMYWYQQDPGMELHLIHYSYGVNSTEKGDLSSESTVSRIRTEHFPLTLESARPSHTSQYLCASSDQQGAYNEQFFGPGTRLTVL.

This clone was seen a single time. The chain has TRBV7-6 and TRBJ2-5; 8 nucleotides align to TRBD2. Trimming took 5 bases from V and 7 from J; bases not matched to a gene: 12. The CDR3 runs to 15 residues. From germline, CDR1 is SGHVS and CDR2 FNYEAQ. The CDR3 bases are TGTGCCAGCAGCCCTAGCGGGCCCGGGCTTGGGACCCAGTACTTC. Translating it yields CASSPSGPGLGTQYF.